The 29 T cell receptor beta chains given below trace back to one sample, sequenced in a study of T cell repertoires in cytomegalovirus infection. TCRdb independently ran MiXCR on the reads; one entry per CDR3 protein. The table shows about 180,000 distinct CDR3 sequences, with approximately 15% occurring only once. The sample taken for sequencing was PBMCs. These receptors were collected from a human donor in good health (CMV status not recorded). Some clones in this sample may be carry-over from other donors' samples.

This clonotype was observed many times. The gene calls are TRBV7-2 and TRBJ2-1; possible D gene TRBD2, 6 bases. V was cut by 1 base and J by 8 bases, with 9 bases left in between. The CDR3 runs 13 residues. CDR1 and CDR2 from the germline V gene are SGHTA and FQGNSA. The CDR3 protein is CASSLVAGYEQFF. As DNA, the CDR3 is TGTGCCAGCAGCTTAGTGGCGGGGTATGAGCAGTTCTTC.

In this sample, this clonotype turned up a few times. V and J are TRBV5-1 and TRBJ2-2; D unresolved. CDR1 and CDR2 (germline): SGHRS, YFSETQ. The V end was cut by 4 bases, the J end by 8 bases, with 6 bases between. This CDR3 spans 11 amino acids. CDR3 in amino acids: CASSGRGELFF. The CDR3 DNA reads as TGCGCCAGCAGCGGTAGAGGGGAGCTGTTTTTT. The whole variable domain, remainder taken from reference TRBV5-1 and TRBJ2-2, is KAGVTQTPRYLIKTRGQQVTLSCSPISGHRSVSWYQQTPGQGLQFLFEYFSETQRNKGNFPGRFSGRQFSNSRSEMNVSTLELGDSALYLCASSGRGELFFGEGSRLTVL.

This clonotype showed up many times. The rearrangement joins TRBV12-5 to TRBJ1-1; D perhaps matches TRBD1 (5 bases). This CDR3 spans 14 amino acids. The V end lost 7 bases, the J end lost 4 bases, and 16 bases lay between the germline ends. The germline gives CDR1 LGHNT, CDR2 FRNRAP. DNA for the CDR3: TGTGCTAGTGTCCTGGGGGGTCCGGGCACTGAAGCTTTCTTT. Its translation: CASVLGGPGTEAFF.

This clonotype occurred many times. This sequence joins TRBV7-2 and TRBJ1-1; 7 nucleotides match TRBD1. The CDR3 runs 15 residues. The germline CDR1 and CDR2 sequences are SGHTA and FQGNSA. V lost 5 bases, J lost 2 bases, and 8 bases stayed unmatched. CDR3 protein: CASSPRTGLNTEAFF. CDR3 in DNA: TGTGCCAGCAGCCCCAGGACAGGCCTTAACACTGAAGCTTTCTTT.

The table lists this clonotype with a few counts. The chain has TRBV7-2 and TRBJ2-3; TRBD2 might be the D (6 bases). Germline values: CDR1 SGHTA, CDR2 FQGNSA. V lost 5 bases, J lost 4 bases, and 10 bases lay in between. This CDR3 has 13 amino acids. The CDR3 protein is CASSRLVADTQYF. CDR3 nucleotide sequence: TGTGCCAGCAGCCGACTAGTGGCAGATACGCAGTATTTT.

This clonotype occurred a few times. The chain couples TRBV5-6 to TRBJ2-2; D might be TRBD1 (6 bases). CDR3 length equals 15 residues. CDR1 SGHDT and CDR2 YYEEEE come from the germline V gene. V lost 0 bases, J lost 3 bases, and 9 bases lay in between. CDR3 nucleotides: TGTGCCAGCAGCTTGGACAGGGTGGACACCGGGGAGCTGTTTTTT. It is translated as CASSLDRVDTGELFF.

The V call is TRBV19, the J call TRBJ1-5; the D gene is possibly TRBD1 (5 bases). The germline CDR1 and CDR2 sequences are LNHDA and SQIVND (reference sequence). V lost 3 bases, J lost 4 bases, and 22 bases lay in between. The CDR3 loop spans 18 amino acids. CDR3 sequence reads: CASSIGASGRVLNQPQHF. The CDR3 DNA is TGTGCCAGTAGTATTGGGGCCTCGGGACGAGTTTTGAATCAGCCCCAGCATTTT.

This clonotype was detected a few times. J is TRBJ1-5 and V is TRBV11-2, with 7 positions matching TRBD1. The CDR3 extends over 15 amino acids. V was clipped by 2 bases and J by 3 bases; unmatched bases: 4. Germline-derived CDR1 and CDR2 are SGHAT and FQNNGV. The CDR3 loop is CASSLMGQHNQPQHF. The DNA of the CDR3 is TGTGCCAGCAGCTTAATGGGACAGCACAATCAGCCCCAGCATTTT.

The rearrangement uses TRBV7-2 and TRBJ1-1; 8 bases agree with TRBD1. CDR3 length equals 18 residues. The V gene end was trimmed by 5 bases and the J gene end by 1 base; junction bases not matched to a gene: 15. CDR1 is SGHTA, CDR2 FQGNSA, per germline. CDR3 nucleotides: TGTGCCAGCAGCCTTGGACAGGGAGGGGGAGCGCGGAACACTGAAGCTTTCTTT. It encodes CASSLGQGGGARNTEAFF.

The rearrangement links TRBV6-2 or TRBV6-3 to TRBJ2-7, with D unclear. The CDR3 sequence is 12 residues long. Trimming took off 8 bases at V and 2 bases at J, with 10 bases between the two ends. Germline loops: CDR1 MNHEY, CDR2 SVGEGT. The CDR3 DNA reads as TGTGCCAGCGGAAACGCAGCCTACGAGCAGTACTTC. Translating it yields CASGNAAYEQYF.

The sample holds a few counts of this clonotype. The V call is TRBV6-5, the J call TRBJ1-1, with D possibly matching TRBD1 (5 bases). The CDR3 loop spans 19 amino acids. V was pared by 1 base and J by 0 bases, with 21 bases between. The germline V gene encodes CDR1 MNHEY and CDR2 SVGAGI. CDR3 DNA sequence: TGTGCCAGCAGTTACTTCCGTGCCTTTCCGGGGGTTATGAACACTGAAGCTTTCTTT. It encodes CASSYFRAFPGVMNTEAFF.

The genes are TRBV20-1 and TRBJ2-7; no reliable D call. This CDR3 contains 13 residues. V shed 1 base and J shed 3 bases, with 10 bases lying between them. The V gene's germline CDR1 is DFQATT and CDR2 SNEGSKA (reference sequence). CDR3 loop: CSARAIFSYEQYF. The CDR3 DNA reads TGCAGTGCTAGAGCAATTTTCAGCTACGAGCAGTACTTC.

This rearrangement joins TRBV4-1 to TRBJ1-2; no clear D gene. V dropped 2 bases and J dropped 3 bases, with 19 bases sitting between them. Germline V gene sequence: CDR1 MGHRA, CDR2 YSYEKL. This CDR3 region has 17 residues. The CDR3 nucleotides are TGCGCCAGCAGCCAAACAAATCGGGATTCGAGGCACTATGGCTACACCTTC. Translated, it gives CASSQTNRDSRHYGYTF.

This clonotype was recorded at least ten times. V is TRBV6-6 and J is TRBJ2-4; D might be TRBD1 or TRBD2, each matching 5 bases. This CDR3 comprises 13 residues. V lost 5 bases, J lost 9 bases, and 14 bases lay in between. Germline CDR1 reads MNHNY; CDR2 reads SVGAGI (reference sequence). CDR3 protein: CASSTWDQSIQYF. The CDR3 DNA reads as TGTGCCAGCAGTACCTGGGACCAAAGCATTCAGTACTTC.

V gene TRBV2 combines with J gene TRBJ1-2; D unclear. This CDR3 spans 9 amino acids. Germline CDR1 reads SNHLY; CDR2 reads FYNNEI. Trimming took off 6 bases at V and 12 bases at J, with 8 bases between the two ends. In nucleotides, the CDR3 is TGTGCCAGCAGGACGGTACACACCTTC. Translation: CASRTVHTF.

This clonotype appeared a few times. The J gene is TRBJ2-7, the V gene TRBV11-3; 7 nucleotides line up with TRBD2. This CDR3 contains 14 residues. CDR1 is SGHNT and CDR2 is YENEEA in the germline V gene. V was pared by 5 bases and J by 4 bases, with 8 bases of the junction left unmatched. The CDR3 DNA sequence: TGTGCCAGCAGCCCACCGGGACTACCGTACGAGCAGTACTTC. As protein: CASSPPGLPYEQYF.

In this sample, this clonotype turned up a few times. CDR3 sequence reads: CASSPGRAEAFF. CDR3 DNA: TGTGCCAGCAGTCCCGGCAGGGCTGAAGCTTTCTTT. V is TRBV12-3 or TRBV12-4 and J is TRBJ1-1; D is perhaps TRBD1 (5 bases). This CDR3 has 12 residues. Trimming cost V 5 bases and J 6 bases, with 10 bases left between them.

This clonotype was detected only a few times. The V and J genes are TRBV5-5 and TRBJ1-2; D not certain. The CDR3 totals 14 residues. Looked up from germline, CDR1 is SGHKS and CDR2 is YYEKEE (reference sequence). The V end lost 0 bases, the J end lost 7 bases, and 13 bases lay between the germline ends. CDR3 amino acids: CASSLGAAAGGYTF. In nucleotides, the CDR3 is TGTGCCAGCAGCTTGGGGGCCGCGGCTGGTGGCTACACCTTC.

This clonotype was recorded many times. The CDR3, as DNA: TGCGCCAGCAGCCATGGAAATCAGCCCCAGCATTTT. Translating it yields CASSHGNQPQHF. The chain carries TRBV4-1 and TRBJ1-5; the D is unclear. Deletions cut 3 bases from V and 4 bases from J, with 4 bases between. The CDR3 is made up of 12 amino acids. The germline CDR1 and CDR2 sequences are MGHRA and YSYEKL.

This clonotype came up a few times. This chain joins TRBV6-6 and TRBJ1-5, with TRBD1 identical over 10 bases. Germline-derived CDR1 and CDR2 are MNHNY and SVGAGI (reference sequence). CDR3 length: 16 amino acids. The J segment lost 0 bases and the V segment lost 5 bases, leaving 4 bases of the junction unmatched. The CDR3 protein is CASSRTGGDSNQPQHF. The CDR3, as DNA: TGTGCCAGCAGTAGGACAGGGGGGGATAGCAATCAGCCCCAGCATTTT.

Many counts were recorded for this clonotype. The rearrangement joins TRBV7-8 to TRBJ2-3, with D tentatively TRBD2 (6 bases). Trimming removed 4 bases at V and 1 base at J, with 6 bases between. The CDR3 is made up of 13 amino acids. CDR1 is SGHVS, CDR2 FQNEAQ, per germline. This CDR3 reads CASSSGGTDTQYF. CDR3 in DNA: TGTGCCAGCAGCTCGGGAGGCACAGATACGCAGTATTTT.

This clonotype was detected ten times or more. V usage is TRBV6-1 and J usage is TRBJ2-2, with TRBD2 as a possible D gene (5 bases). Per germline, CDR1 MNHNS and CDR2 SASEGT. The CDR3 is made up of 17 amino acids. The ends were cut back, 2 bases at V and 6 bases at J, with 19 bases in the middle. This chain's CDR3 is CASSERSGWGSPGELFF. CDR3 sequence (DNA): TGTGCCAGCAGTGAAAGGAGCGGTTGGGGATCGCCCGGGGAGCTGTTTTTT.

This clonotype was counted a few times. The V gene is TRBV25-1, the J gene TRBJ2-7; TRBD2 is a possible D gene (5 bases). This CDR3 comprises 13 residues. Trimming left V 8 bases short and J 2 bases short, with 13 bases between. CDR1 is MGHDK, CDR2 SYGVNS, per germline. The CDR3 loop is CASRPPGTYEQYF. The CDR3 nucleotides are TGTGCCAGCCGTCCCCCCGGGACCTACGAGCAGTACTTC.

The chain employs TRBV6-6 and TRBJ1-3; D not resolved. Germline CDR1 reads MNHNY; CDR2 reads SVGAGI (reference sequence). The CDR3 has 16 amino acids. V was cut by 2 bases and J by 0 bases, with 11 bases left in between. CDR3 sequence: CASSYGHRSSGNTIYF. In DNA form, the CDR3 reads TGTGCCAGCAGTTACGGGCACCGAAGCTCTGGAAACACCATATATTTT.

This clonotype occurred a few times. The J gene is TRBJ1-2, the V gene TRBV7-6, with TRBD1 matching over 8 bases. This CDR3 spans 14 amino acids. Trimming at V came to 5 bases and at J to 4 bases, leaving 6 bases not matched to a gene. The germline V gene has CDR1 SGHVS and CDR2 FNYEAQ. The CDR3, as DNA: TGTGCCAGCAGCGGGCAGGACAGGGTCTATGGCTACACCTTC. Its translation: CASSGQDRVYGYTF.

This clonotype was observed at least ten times. The chain is built from TRBV14 and TRBJ1-2, with a weak D call TRBD1 (6 bases). The CDR3 has 16 amino acids. The V and J ends lost 0 bases and 2 bases respectively, with 13 bases between them. Germline CDR1 and CDR2: SGHDN and FVKESK. CDR3 loop: CASSQDQGTQNYGYTF. The CDR3 nucleotides read TGTGCCAGCAGCCAAGATCAGGGGACACAGAACTATGGCTACACCTTC.

This clonotype showed up just a few times. The gene calls are TRBV7-2 and TRBJ2-2, with 7 bases lining up with TRBD2. The CDR3 sequence is 17 residues long. Germline V gives CDR1 SGHTA, CDR2 FQGNSA. The V gene end was trimmed by 5 bases and the J gene end by 3 bases; junction bases not matched to a gene: 12. In nucleotides, the CDR3 is TGTGCCAGCAGCCCCAGTTGGGAGGGGCCTGACACCGGGGAGCTGTTTTTT. This codes for CASSPSWEGPDTGELFF.

V is TRBV4-3 and J is TRBJ2-3, with 10 bases aligning to TRBD2. Germline CDR1 and CDR2: LGHNA and YSLEER. The CDR3 sequence is 18 residues long. The trim removed 4 bases at V and 4 bases at J, leaving 14 bases unmatched. The CDR3 coding sequence is TGCGCCAGCAGCCTGCGGGCTAGCGGGAGCTTCTCCCCAGATACGCAGTATTTT. The encoded protein is CASSLRASGSFSPDTQYF.

This chain joins TRBV29-1 and TRBJ2-1, with 10 bases fitting TRBD2. Trimming cost V 7 bases and J 4 bases; bases outside gene matches: 10. The CDR3 sequence is 15 residues long. CDR1 and CDR2 (germline): SQVTM, ANQGSEA. CDR3 protein: CSAEWLAGVYNEQFF. The CDR3 DNA follows: TGCAGCGCTGAGTGGCTAGCGGGGGTTTACAATGAGCAGTTCTTC.